A single sample is the source of the 6 T cell receptor beta chains below, sequenced in a study of blood T cell repertoires in COVID-19. Clones were sequenced by immunoSEQ multiplex PCR, and TCRdb holds only the in-frame ones, with some missing. This table has about 300,000 clones, around 83% appearing once. The sequencing input was peripheral blood. The receptor set was obtained from a woman in her fifties or sixties with acute or convalescent COVID-19.

The V gene is TRBV11-2, the J gene TRBJ2-5, with D uncertain. Trimming cost V 5 bases and J 1 base, with 8 bases left between them. The CDR3 has 13 residues. Germline V CDR1 and CDR2: SGHAT, FQNNGV. DNA for the CDR3: TGTGCCAGCAGCCCCTCCCTCCAAGAGACCCAGTACTTC. Its protein is CASSPSLQETQYF. Looking up the rest from reference TRBV11-2 and TRBJ2-5 gives the full variable domain: EAGVAQSPRYKIIEKRQSVAFWCNPISGHATLYWYQQILGQGPKLLIQFQNNGVVDDSQLPKDRFSAERLKGVDSTLKIQPAKLEDSAVYLCASSPSLQETQYFGPGTRLLVL.

A note on this clone: At one end the junction does not follow the germline gene, possibly because of a read error. CDR3: CASGLALTGGYRYTF. The DNA of the CDR3 is TGTGCTAGTGGTTTGGCGCTGACAGGGGGCTATCGCTACACCTTC. The V gene is TRBV12-5, the J gene TRBJ1-2; 10 bases align to TRBD1. The CDR3 covers 15 residues. The germline CDR1 and CDR2 sequences are LGHNT and FRNRAP.

The gene calls are TRBV7-9 and TRBJ1-1; 11 nucleotides line up with TRBD1. The CDR3 totals 16 residues. From germline, CDR1 is SEHNR and CDR2 FQNEAQ (reference sequence). With 3 bases clipped from V and 3 bases from J, the junction kept 6 bases outside the gene matches. CDR3 sequence (DNA): TGTGCCAGCAGCTTGGGTGGGACAGGGGGGTACACTGAAGCTTTCTTT. It encodes CASSLGGTGGYTEAFF.

This clone was detected only once. The CDR3 DNA sequence: TGTGCCAGTAGTAGACAGGGGTATGCGCCGAGGCAGAGTGAAGCTTTCTTT. Translated: CASSRQGYAPRQSEAFF. This chain joins TRBV19 and TRBJ1-1; 8 bases match TRBD1. V shed 4 bases, J shed 7 bases, and the junction held 17 bases outside the gene matches. The CDR3 contains 17 residues. The germline gives CDR1 LNHDA, CDR2 SQIVND (reference sequence).

V gene TRBV11-2 combines with J gene TRBJ2-7, with 11 positions matching TRBD2. Germline V gene sequence: CDR1 SGHAT, CDR2 FQNNGV. V dropped 4 bases and J dropped 6; count of bases not matched to a gene: 8. There are 15 residues in the CDR3. The CDR3 DNA is TGTGCCAGCAGCTCGTTAGCGGGAGGGCCCCTCGAGCAGTACTTC. Encoded protein: CASSSLAGGPLEQYF.

This rearrangement joins TRBV27 to TRBJ2-2; the D gene is possibly TRBD2 (6 bases). V dropped 6 bases and J dropped 7 bases, with 15 bases sitting between them. Germline V CDR1 and CDR2: MNHEY, SMNVEV (reference sequence). The CDR3 totals 14 residues. The CDR3 sequence is CASRRDGADGELFF. The CDR3 DNA reads as TGTGCCAGCAGGCGGGACGGGGCGGACGGGGAGCTGTTTTTT.